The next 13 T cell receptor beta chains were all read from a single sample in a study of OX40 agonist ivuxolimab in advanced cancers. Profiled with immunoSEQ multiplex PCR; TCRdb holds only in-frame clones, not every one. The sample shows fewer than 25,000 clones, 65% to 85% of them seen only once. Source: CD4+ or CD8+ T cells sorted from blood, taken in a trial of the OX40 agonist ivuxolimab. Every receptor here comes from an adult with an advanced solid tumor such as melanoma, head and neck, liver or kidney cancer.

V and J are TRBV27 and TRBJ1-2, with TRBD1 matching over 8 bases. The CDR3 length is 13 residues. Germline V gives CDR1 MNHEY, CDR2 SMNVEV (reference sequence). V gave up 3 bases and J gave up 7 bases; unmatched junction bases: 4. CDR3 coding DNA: TGTGCCAGCAGTTTCGCAGGGGGCCTTGGCTACACCTTC. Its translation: CASSFAGGLGYTF.

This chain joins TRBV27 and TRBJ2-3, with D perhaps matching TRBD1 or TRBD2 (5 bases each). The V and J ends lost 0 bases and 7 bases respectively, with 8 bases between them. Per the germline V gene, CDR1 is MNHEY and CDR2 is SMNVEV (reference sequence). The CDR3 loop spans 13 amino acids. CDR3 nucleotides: TGTGCCAGCAGTTTATCGGGACCATATACGCAGTATTTT. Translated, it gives CASSLSGPYTQYF.

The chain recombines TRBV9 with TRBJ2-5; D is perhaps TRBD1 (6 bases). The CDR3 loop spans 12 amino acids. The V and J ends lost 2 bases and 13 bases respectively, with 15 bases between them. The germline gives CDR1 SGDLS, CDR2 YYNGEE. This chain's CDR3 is CASSVPGGYPYF. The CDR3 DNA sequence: TGTGCCAGCAGCGTTCCTGGGGGCTACCCGTACTTC.

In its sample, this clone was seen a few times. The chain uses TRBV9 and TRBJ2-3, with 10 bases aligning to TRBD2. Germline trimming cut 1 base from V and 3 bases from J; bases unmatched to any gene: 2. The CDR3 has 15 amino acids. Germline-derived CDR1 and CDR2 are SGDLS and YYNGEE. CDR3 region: CASSVQRGGTDTQYF. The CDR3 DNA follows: TGTGCCAGCAGCGTACAGCGGGGGGGGACAGATACGCAGTATTTT.

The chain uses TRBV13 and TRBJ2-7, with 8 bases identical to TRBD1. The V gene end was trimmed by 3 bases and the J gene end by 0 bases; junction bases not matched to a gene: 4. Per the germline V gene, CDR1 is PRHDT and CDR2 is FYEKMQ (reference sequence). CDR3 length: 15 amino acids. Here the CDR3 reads CASSLGQVPSYEQYF. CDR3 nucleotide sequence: TGTGCCAGCAGCTTGGGACAGGTACCCTCCTACGAGCAGTACTTC.

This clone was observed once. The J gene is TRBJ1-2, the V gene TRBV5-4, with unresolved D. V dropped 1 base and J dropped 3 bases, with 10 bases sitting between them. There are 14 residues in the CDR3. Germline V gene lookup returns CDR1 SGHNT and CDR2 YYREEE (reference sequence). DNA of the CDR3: TGTGCCAGCAGCTTGCCGACGGACCACTATGGCTACACCTTC. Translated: CASSLPTDHYGYTF.

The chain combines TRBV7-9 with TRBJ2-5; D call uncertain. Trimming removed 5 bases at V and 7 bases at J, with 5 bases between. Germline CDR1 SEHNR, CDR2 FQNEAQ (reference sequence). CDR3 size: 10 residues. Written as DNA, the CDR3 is TGTGCCAGCAGCCAAATGACCCAGTACTTC. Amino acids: CASSQMTQYF.

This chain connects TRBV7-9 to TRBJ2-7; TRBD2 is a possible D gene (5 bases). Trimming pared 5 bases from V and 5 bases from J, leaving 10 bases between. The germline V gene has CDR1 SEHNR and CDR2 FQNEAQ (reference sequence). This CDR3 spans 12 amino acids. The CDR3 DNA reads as TGTGCCAGCAGCCCCCCGGGGAACGAGCAGTACTTC. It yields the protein CASSPPGNEQYF. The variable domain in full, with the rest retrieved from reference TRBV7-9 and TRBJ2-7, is DTGVSQNPRHKITKRGQNVTFRCDPISEHNRLYWYRQTLGQGPEFLTYFQNEAQLEKSRLLSDRFSAERPKGSFSTLEIQRTEQGDSAMYLCASSPPGNEQYFGPGTRLTVT.

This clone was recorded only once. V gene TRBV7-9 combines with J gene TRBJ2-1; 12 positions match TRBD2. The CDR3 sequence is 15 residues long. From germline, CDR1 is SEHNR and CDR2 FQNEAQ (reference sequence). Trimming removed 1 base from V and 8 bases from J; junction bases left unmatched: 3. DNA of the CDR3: TGTGCCAGCAGCTTAGGGACTAGCGGGGTTTATGAGCAGTTCTTC. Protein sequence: CASSLGTSGVYEQFF.

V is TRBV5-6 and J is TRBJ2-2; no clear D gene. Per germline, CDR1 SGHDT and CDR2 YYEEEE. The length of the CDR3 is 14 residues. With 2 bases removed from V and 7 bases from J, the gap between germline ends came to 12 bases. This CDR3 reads CASSLGLRRGELFF. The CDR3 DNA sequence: TGTGCCAGCAGCTTAGGCCTGAGGCGCGGGGAGCTGTTTTTT.

This chain's CDR3 is CASSLYSAGPFF. CDR3 DNA: TGTGCCAGCAGCTTGTACTCGGCAGGGCCTTTCTTT. The V and J genes are TRBV5-6 and TRBJ1-1; weak D call: TRBD1 (5 bases). Trimming stripped 1 base from V and 12 bases from J, with 13 bases between. Per the germline V gene, CDR1 is SGHDT and CDR2 is YYEEEE. This CDR3 has 12 amino acids.

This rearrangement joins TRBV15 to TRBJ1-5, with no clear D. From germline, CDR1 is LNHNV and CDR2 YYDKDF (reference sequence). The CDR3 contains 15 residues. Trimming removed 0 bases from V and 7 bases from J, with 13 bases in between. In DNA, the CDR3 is TGTGCCACCAGCAGAGATAGGCCAGCGGCACAGCCCCAGCATTTT. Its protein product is CATSRDRPAAQPQHF. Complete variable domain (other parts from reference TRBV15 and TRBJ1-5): DAMVIQNPRYQVTQFGKPVTLSCSQTLNHNVMYWYQQKSSQAPKLLFHYYDKDFNNEADTPDNFQSRRPNTSFCFLDIRSPGLGDTAMYLCATSRDRPAAQPQHFGDGTRLSIL.

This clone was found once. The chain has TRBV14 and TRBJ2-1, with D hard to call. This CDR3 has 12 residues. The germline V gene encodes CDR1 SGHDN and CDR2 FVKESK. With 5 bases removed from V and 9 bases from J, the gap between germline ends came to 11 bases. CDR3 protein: CASSTRGREQFF. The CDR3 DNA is TGTGCCAGCAGCACTCGAGGTCGTGAGCAGTTCTTC. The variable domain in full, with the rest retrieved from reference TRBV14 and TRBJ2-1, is EAGVTQFPSHSVIEKGQTVTLRCDPISGHDNLYWYRRVMGKEIKFLLHFVKESKQDESGMPNNRFLAERTGGTYSTLKVQPAELEDSGVYFCASSTRGREQFFGPGTRLTVL.